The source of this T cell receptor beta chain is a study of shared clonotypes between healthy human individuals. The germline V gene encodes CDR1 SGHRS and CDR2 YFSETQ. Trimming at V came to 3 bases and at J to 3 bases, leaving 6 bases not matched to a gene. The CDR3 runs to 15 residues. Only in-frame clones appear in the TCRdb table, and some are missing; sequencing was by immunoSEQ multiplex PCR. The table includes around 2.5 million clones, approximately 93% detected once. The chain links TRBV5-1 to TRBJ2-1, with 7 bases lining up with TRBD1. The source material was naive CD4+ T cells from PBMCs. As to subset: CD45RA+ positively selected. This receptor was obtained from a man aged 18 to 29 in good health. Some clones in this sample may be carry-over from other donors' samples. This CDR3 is CASSSTGSDYNEQFF. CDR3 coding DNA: TGCGCCAGCAGCTCGACAGGGAGCGACTACAATGAGCAGTTCTTC.